The entry that follows covers one T cell receptor (beta chain) sequence. The J segment lost 2 bases and the V segment lost 5 bases, leaving 8 bases of the junction unmatched. CDR1 SGHRS and CDR2 YFSETQ come from the germline V gene. The CDR3 has 15 residues. This record belongs to a study of blood T cell repertoires in COVID-19. Data came from immunoSEQ multiplex PCR; TCRdb stores just in-frame clones and leaves some out. The data hold 200,000 to 250,000 clones, with approximately 83% observed a single time. The chain couples TRBV5-1 to TRBJ2-3; 7 bases are shared with TRBD1. This TCR derives from a woman in her 30s who had recovered from COVID-19. Sequencing input: peripheral blood. The CDR3 DNA reads TGCGCCAGCAGGGGTGTACAGGGGCCCACAGATACGCAGTATTTT. This encodes CASRGVQGPTDTQYF.